Sequencing of this T cell receptor (beta chain) was carried out in a study of blood T cell repertoires in COVID-19. Looking at the study overall: The United States, Italy and Spain were the sources of the acute and convalescent COVID-19 samples. T cells, B-cell-depleted T cells, or PBMCs supplied cDNA or gDNA.

Authors' analysis steps: The authors estimated nucleated cell counts from reference gene primer amplification. Profiled with immunoSEQ multiplex PCR; TCRdb holds only in-frame clones, not every one. The V and J calls and clone size were taken over from that table, and D and trimming were inferred from the DNA. Here the sample spans roughly 14,000 clones, 80% to 90% being singletons. Trimming removed 5 bases from V and 4 bases from J; junction bases left unmatched: 4. CDR3 length: 13 residues. From germline, CDR1 is SEHNR and CDR2 FQNEAQ (reference sequence). This sequence originates from a woman aged 50 to 60 with active or convalescent COVID-19. What was sequenced was peripheral blood. The rearrangement uses TRBV7-9 and TRBJ2-7, with 8 bases matching TRBD2. Here the CDR3 DNA reads TGTGCCAGCAGCCGGAGCGGGAGTTACGAGCAGTACTTC. Protein: CASSRSGSYEQYF.